The clone carrying this TCR beta chain came up a few times. Looked up from germline, CDR1 is DFQATT and CDR2 is SNEGSKA (reference sequence). The CDR3 is made up of 15 amino acids. V shed 4 bases and J 4 bases; nucleotides not matched to a gene: 11. The data stem from a study of T-cell reconstitution after alpha-beta-depleted transplantation in children. Unique molecular identifiers tagged the TCRbeta library. One entry per CDR3 protein, called by TCRdb with MiXCR from the PCR reads. The repertoire consists of 400,000 to 550,000 distinct CDR3 sequences, with roughly a tenth occurring once and the leading ten covering 2% to 2.5%.

The chain recombines TRBV20-1 with TRBJ1-2, with 8 bases aligning to TRBD1. This specimen was PBMCs, taken before TCRalphabeta/CD19-depleted stem cell transplant. The source is a child aged 2 to 15 with inherited bone marrow failure, due to receive a stem cell transplant. The CDR3: CSATRPGQGGYGYTF. The CDR3 DNA follows: TGCAGTGCTACCCGCCCTGGACAGGGAGGCTATGGCTACACCTTC.